This T cell receptor (beta chain) came from a study of siplizumab effects on memory and regulatory T cells. Each sample yielded approximately 9 x 10^4 assayed TCR templates. Profiling relied on immunoSEQ multiplex PCR, and the TCRdb table lists in-frame clones only, not all of them. The sample includes some 100,000 clones, 92% seen only once; the top ten take around 0.68%. CDR1 SGHVS and CDR2 FNYEAQ come from the germline V gene. CDR3 size: 18 residues. Trimming took 2 bases from V and 0 from J, leaving 17 bases between them. Comments on this clone: The antigen is unknown.

Study-level findings and limits: A naive or memory phenotype could not be assigned to roughly 75-97% of the proliferating CD4+ or CD8+ clones. Naive T cells seemed more diverse than memory cells and seemed major alloresponse contributors. Mappable alloreactive CD4+ clones were on average around 69% Treg-derived with siplizumab, about 29% in controls.

The material sequenced was Tregs sorted from blood. The chain recombines TRBV7-6 with TRBJ2-1, with D unresolved. The source of this sequence is a human donor in good health. The CDR3 sequence is CASSLNKDARSSYNEQFF. The CDR3 DNA follows: TGTGCCAGCAGCTTAAATAAGGACGCCAGGAGCTCCTACAATGAGCAGTTCTTC.